This T cell receptor beta chain originates from a study of OX40 agonist ivuxolimab in advanced cancers. Across the study: Patients received the agonistic anti-OX40 (CD134) antibody ivuxolimab. A diagnosis of hepatocellular carcinoma, melanoma, renal cell or head and neck cancer was present in dose-escalation patients. Findings of the study overall: Still undetermined is the antigen specificity of the expanded peripheral T cells. In the 0.1 to 3.0 mg/kg range, CD4+ and CD8+ blood T cells had expanded clonally by week 6.

This CDR3 has 14 amino acids. Per germline, CDR1 SEHNR and CDR2 FQNEAQ (reference sequence). Trimming took 5 bases from V and 8 from J; bases not matched to a gene: 7. Measured with immunoSEQ multiplex PCR; TCRdb has only the in-frame clones, and not every one. The repertoire holds roughly 100,000 clones, with around nine tenths as singletons. As regards this clone: The antigen remains undetermined.

This rearrangement joins TRBV7-9 to TRBJ1-2; 11 bases are shared with TRBD1. Sequences were derived from CD4+ or CD8+ T cells sorted from blood, sampled in a trial of the OX40 agonist ivuxolimab. The receptor comes from an adult with an advanced solid tumor such as melanoma, head and neck, liver or kidney cancer. The DNA of the CDR3 is TGTGCCAGCAGCCCAGGACAGGGGGCGAAAGGCTACACCTTC. Amino acid sequence: CASSPGQGAKGYTF.